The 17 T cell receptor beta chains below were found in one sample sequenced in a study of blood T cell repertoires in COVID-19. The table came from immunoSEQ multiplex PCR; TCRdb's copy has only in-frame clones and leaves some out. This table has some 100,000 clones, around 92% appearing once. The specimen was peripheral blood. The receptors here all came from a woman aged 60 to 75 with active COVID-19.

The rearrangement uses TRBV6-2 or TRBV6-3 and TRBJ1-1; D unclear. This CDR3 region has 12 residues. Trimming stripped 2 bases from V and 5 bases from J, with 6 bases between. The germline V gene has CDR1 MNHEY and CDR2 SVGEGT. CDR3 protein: CASSYKRTEAFF. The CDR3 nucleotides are TGTGCCAGCAGTTACAAGCGAACTGAAGCTTTCTTT.

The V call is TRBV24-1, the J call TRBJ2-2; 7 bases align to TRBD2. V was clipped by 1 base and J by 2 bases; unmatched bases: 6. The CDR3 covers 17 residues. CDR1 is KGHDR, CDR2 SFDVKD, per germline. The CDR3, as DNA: TGTGCCACCAGTGATTTCGGCCTAGCGGTAAACACCGGGGAGCTGTTTTTT. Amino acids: CATSDFGLAVNTGELFF.

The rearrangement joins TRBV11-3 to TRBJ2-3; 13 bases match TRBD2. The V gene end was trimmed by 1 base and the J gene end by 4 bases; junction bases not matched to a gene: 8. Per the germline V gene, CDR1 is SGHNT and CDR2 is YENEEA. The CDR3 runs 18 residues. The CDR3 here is CASSLARRLAGGADTQYF. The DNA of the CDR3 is TGTGCCAGCAGCTTAGCCAGGAGACTAGCGGGAGGAGCAGATACGCAGTATTTT.

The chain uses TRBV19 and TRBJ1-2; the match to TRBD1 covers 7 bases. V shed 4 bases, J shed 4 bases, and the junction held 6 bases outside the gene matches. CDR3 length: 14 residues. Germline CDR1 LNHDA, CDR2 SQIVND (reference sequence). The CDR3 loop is CASSTDRAAYGYTF. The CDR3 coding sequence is TGTGCCAGTAGTACCGACAGGGCGGCCTATGGCTACACCTTC.

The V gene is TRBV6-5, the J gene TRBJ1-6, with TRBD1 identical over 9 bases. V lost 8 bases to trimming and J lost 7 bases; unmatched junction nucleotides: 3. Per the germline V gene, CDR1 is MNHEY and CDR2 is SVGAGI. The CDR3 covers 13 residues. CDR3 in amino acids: CASHRGLNSPLHF. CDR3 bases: TGTGCCAGCCACAGGGGGCTCAATTCACCCCTCCACTTT.

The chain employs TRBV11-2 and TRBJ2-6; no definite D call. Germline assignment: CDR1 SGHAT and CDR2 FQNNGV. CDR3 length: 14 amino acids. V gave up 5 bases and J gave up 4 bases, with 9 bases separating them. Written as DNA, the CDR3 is TGTGCCAGCAGCAAACTTCGGGGGGCCAACGTCCTGACTTTC. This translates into CASSKLRGANVLTF.

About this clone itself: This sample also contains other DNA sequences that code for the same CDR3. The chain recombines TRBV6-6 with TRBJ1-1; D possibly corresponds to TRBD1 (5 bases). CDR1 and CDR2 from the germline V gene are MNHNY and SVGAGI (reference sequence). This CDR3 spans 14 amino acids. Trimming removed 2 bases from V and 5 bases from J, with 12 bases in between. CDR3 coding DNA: TGTGCCAGCAGTTACGACGGGGGGACGACTGAAGCTTTCTTT. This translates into CASSYDGGTTEAFF.

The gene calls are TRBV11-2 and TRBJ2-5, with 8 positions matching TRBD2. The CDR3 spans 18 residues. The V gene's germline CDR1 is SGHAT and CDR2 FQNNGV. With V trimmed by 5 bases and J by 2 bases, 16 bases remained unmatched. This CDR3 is CASSDGSGIDHNQETQYF. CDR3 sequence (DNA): TGTGCCAGCAGCGACGGTAGCGGGATCGACCACAATCAAGAGACCCAGTACTTC.

CDR3 nucleotides: TGTGCCAGCAGCTTAGCGCCCAGCTCCTACAATGAGCAGTTCTTC. Translating gives CASSLAPSSYNEQFF. This chain uses TRBV25-1 with TRBJ2-1, with a possible D match to TRBD2 (5 bases). Germline lookup yields CDR1 MGHDK and CDR2 SYGVNS. The CDR3 is 15 amino acids. Trimming cost V 6 bases and J 0 bases, with 12 bases left between them.

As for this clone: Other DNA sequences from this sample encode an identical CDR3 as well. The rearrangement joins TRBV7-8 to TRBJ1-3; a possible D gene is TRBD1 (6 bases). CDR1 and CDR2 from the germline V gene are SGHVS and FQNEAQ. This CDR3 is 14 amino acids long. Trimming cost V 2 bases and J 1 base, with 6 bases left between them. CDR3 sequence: CASSLTGSGNTIYF. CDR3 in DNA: TGTGCCAGCAGCTTAACAGGGTCTGGAAACACCATATATTTT.

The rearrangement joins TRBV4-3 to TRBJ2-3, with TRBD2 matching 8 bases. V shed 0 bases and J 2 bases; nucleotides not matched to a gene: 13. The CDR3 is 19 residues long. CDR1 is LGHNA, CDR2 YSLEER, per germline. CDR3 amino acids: CASSQDQLGGTSDTDTQYF. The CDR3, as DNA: TGCGCCAGCAGCCAAGACCAACTCGGGGGGACTAGTGACACAGATACGCAGTATTTT.

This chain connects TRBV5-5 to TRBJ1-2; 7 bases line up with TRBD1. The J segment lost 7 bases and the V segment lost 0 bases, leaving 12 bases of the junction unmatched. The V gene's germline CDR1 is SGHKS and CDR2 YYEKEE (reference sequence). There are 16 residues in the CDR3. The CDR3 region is CASSLERGGSISGYTF. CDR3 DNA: TGTGCCAGCAGCTTGGAAAGAGGGGGCTCGATAAGTGGCTACACCTTC.

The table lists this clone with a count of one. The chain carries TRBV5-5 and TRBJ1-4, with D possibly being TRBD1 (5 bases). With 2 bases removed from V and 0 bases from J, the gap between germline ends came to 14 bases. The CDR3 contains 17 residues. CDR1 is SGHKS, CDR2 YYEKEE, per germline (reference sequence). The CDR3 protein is CASSFVGLSATNEKLFF. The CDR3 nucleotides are TGTGCCAGCAGCTTTGTGGGGCTCAGTGCAACTAATGAAAAACTGTTTTTT.

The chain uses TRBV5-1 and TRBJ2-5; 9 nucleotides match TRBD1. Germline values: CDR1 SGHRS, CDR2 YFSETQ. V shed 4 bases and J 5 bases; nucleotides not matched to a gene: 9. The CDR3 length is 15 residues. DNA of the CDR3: TGCGCCAGCAGCAAGCGGGACAGGGAAAGGGAGACCCAGTACTTC. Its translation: CASSKRDRERETQYF.

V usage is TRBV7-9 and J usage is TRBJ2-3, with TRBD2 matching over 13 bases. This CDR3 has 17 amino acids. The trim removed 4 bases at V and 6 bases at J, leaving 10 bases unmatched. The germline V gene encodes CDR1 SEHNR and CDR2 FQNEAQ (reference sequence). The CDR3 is CASSSGLAGAVGDTQYF. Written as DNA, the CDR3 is TGTGCCAGCAGCTCTGGACTAGCGGGAGCCGTCGGGGATACGCAGTATTTT. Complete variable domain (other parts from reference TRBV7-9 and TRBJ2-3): DTGVSQNPRHKITKRGQNVTFRCDPISEHNRLYWYRQTLGQGPEFLTYFQNEAQLEKSRLLSDRFSAERPKGSFSTLEIQRTEQGDSAMYLCASSSGLAGAVGDTQYFGPGTRLTVL.

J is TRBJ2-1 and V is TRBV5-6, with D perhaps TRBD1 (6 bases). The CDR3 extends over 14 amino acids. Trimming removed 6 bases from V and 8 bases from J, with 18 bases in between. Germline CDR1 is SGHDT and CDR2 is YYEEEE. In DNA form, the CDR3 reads TGTGCCAGCACACGCACAGGGTCAGTCGATGAGCAGTTCTTC. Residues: CASTRTGSVDEQFF.

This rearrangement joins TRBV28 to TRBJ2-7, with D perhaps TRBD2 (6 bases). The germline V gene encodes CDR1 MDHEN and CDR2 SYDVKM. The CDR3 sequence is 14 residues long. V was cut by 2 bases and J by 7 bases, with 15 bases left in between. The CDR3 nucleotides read TGTGCCAGCAGTTTACGGGGGAGGATTGAAGAGCAGTACTTC. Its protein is CASSLRGRIEEQYF.